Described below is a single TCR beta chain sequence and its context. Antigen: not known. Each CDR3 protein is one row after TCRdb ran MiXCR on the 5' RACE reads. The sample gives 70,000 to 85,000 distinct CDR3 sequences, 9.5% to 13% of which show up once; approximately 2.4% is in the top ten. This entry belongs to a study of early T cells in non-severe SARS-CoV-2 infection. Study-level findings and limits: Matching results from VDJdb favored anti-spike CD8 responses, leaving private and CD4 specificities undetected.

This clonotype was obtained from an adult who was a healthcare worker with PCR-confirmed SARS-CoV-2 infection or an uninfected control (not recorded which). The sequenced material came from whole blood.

The CDR3, as DNA: TGTGCCAGCAGTTATTGGGACACCACCTACGAGCAGTACTTC. It codes for CASSYWDTTYEQYF. The chain has TRBV6-6 and TRBJ2-7, with D tentatively TRBD1 (6 bases). The CDR3 has 14 residues. Germline values: CDR1 MNHNY, CDR2 SVGAGI (reference sequence). Between the trimmed V and J ends, which lost 3 bases and 2 bases, there was a span of 11 bases.